The sample holds a few counts of the clone carrying this TCR beta chain. Its target is not known. The germline CDR1 and CDR2 sequences are ENHRY and SYGVKD. Trimming stripped 7 bases from V and 5 bases from J, with 14 bases between. This CDR3 is built from 13 residues. These data are taken from a study of spatial heterogeneity in lung cancer. The wider study: For the average unique TCR and UMI combination, more than 8.5 occurrences appeared in raw reads. Study outcomes and limitations: The appearance of ubiquitous expanded tumor TCRs in blood was greater at resection than follow-up.

Each CDR3 protein gets one entry after TCRdb re-called the 5' RACE reads with MiXCR. The sample shows some 100,000 distinct CDR3 sequences, 10% to 15% of them seen only once. As for time point: sample taken at primary tumor resection. The sequenced material consisted of unsorted whole RNA from tumor, nontumor lung or frozen PBMC. The TCR originated in a male donor with early-stage non-small cell lung cancer. V gene TRBV10-3 combines with J gene TRBJ2-5; D tentatively fits TRBD1 or TRBD2 (6 bases each). Sequencing was performed on PBMCs, taken at surgery. CDR3 bases: TGTGCCATCACCAGCGGAGGGGGGGAGACCCAGTACTTC. This codes for CAITSGGGETQYF.